This T cell receptor beta chain originates from a study of shared clonotypes between healthy human individuals. Overall study: Each donor's CD8 memory used one plate, CD8 naive two, each CD4 subset three.

Trimming took off 0 bases at V and 3 bases at J, with 6 bases between the two ends. This CDR3 comprises 13 residues. Germline assignment: CDR1 KGHSH and CDR2 LQKENI. Concerning this clone itself: Its antigen is unknown. Other DNA sequences in the sample encode the same CDR3.

General study results and limits: Unshared clonotypes carried lower generation probabilities than those common to all four donors.

Profiling relied on immunoSEQ multiplex PCR, and the TCRdb table lists in-frame clones only, not all of them. The sample carries millions of clones, 85% to 95% recorded once. The V and J genes are TRBV18 and TRBJ2-7; D is ambiguous. The receptor was derived from a young man in good health. The specimen was naive CD4+ T cells sorted from blood. Stated subset: CD45RA+ positively selected. CDR3 sequence: CASSPPPGYEQYF. Here the CDR3 DNA reads TGTGCCAGCTCACCACCTCCTGGCTACGAGCAGTACTTC.